Following are 25 T cell receptor beta chains from one sample sequenced in a study of shared clonotypes between healthy human individuals. Only in-frame clones appear in the TCRdb table, and some are missing; sequencing was by immunoSEQ multiplex PCR. The data show about 2.4 million clones, with 93% seen just once and around 0.37% held by the top ten. The sequencing input was naive CD4+ T cells from PBMCs. As to subset: CD45RA+ positively selected. The source of these receptors is a man younger than 30 in good health. Some clones in this sample may be carry-over from other donors' samples.

The chain is built from TRBV5-4 and TRBJ2-7; D perhaps matches TRBD2 (6 bases). CDR3 length: 16 amino acids. The V end was cut by 0 bases, the J end by 0 bases, with 13 bases between. Germline lookup yields CDR1 SGHNT and CDR2 YYREEE (reference sequence). In nucleotides, the CDR3 is TGTGCCAGCAGCTTGGGGCTAGCGCTAAGCTCCTACGAGCAGTACTTC. It translates to CASSLGLALSSYEQYF.

This sequence joins TRBV5-1 and TRBJ2-6; D unclear. Trimming stripped 0 bases from V and 0 bases from J, with 7 bases between. Germline V lookup: CDR1 SGHRS, CDR2 YFSETQ. The CDR3 is 16 residues long. The CDR3 region is CASSLGARSGANVLTF. The CDR3 DNA follows: TGCGCCAGCAGCTTGGGGGCGCGCTCTGGGGCCAACGTCCTGACTTTC.

The genes are TRBV5-1 and TRBJ2-2; 10 bases map to TRBD1. CDR3 length equals 16 residues. V shed 1 base, J shed 4 bases, and the junction held 4 bases outside the gene matches. The germline gives CDR1 SGHRS, CDR2 YFSETQ. The DNA of the CDR3 is TGCGCCAGCAGCTTGTGGGGACAGGGGCTCACCGGGGAGCTGTTTTTT. It codes for CASSLWGQGLTGELFF.

With regard to this clone: This sample includes further DNA sequences coding for the same CDR3. This rearrangement joins TRBV28 to TRBJ2-5; D is possibly TRBD1 (6 bases). There are 13 residues in the CDR3. Trimming stripped 3 bases from V and 5 bases from J, with 10 bases between. The germline CDR1 and CDR2 sequences are MDHEN and SYDVKM. The CDR3 spells CASSLGAPETQYF. The CDR3, as DNA: TGTGCCAGCAGTTTGGGGGCCCCGGAGACCCAGTACTTC.

This sequence joins TRBV6-1 and TRBJ1-1; 8 bases align to TRBD1. The CDR3 consists of 17 residues. Unmatched junction bases numbered 14, after V lost 7 bases and J lost 1 base. The germline gives CDR1 MNHNS, CDR2 SASEGT. The DNA for the CDR3 is TGTGCCAGCAATGAGGACAGGGCGAGAGGTGGGAACACTGAAGCTTTCTTT. It specifies CASNEDRARGGNTEAFF.

The chain is built from TRBV7-3 and TRBJ2-2, with unresolved D. CDR3 length: 12 amino acids. Trimming pared 5 bases from V and 2 bases from J, leaving 3 bases between. Looked up from germline, CDR1 is SGHTA and CDR2 is FQGTGA. The CDR3 nucleotides are TGTGCCAGCAGCACAAACACCGGGGAGCTGTTTTTT. The encoded protein is CASSTNTGELFF.

The rearrangement uses TRBV5-1 and TRBJ2-3; TRBD2 aligns across 8 bases. Germline V gene sequence: CDR1 SGHRS, CDR2 YFSETQ. The CDR3 runs to 16 residues. V shed 4 bases, J shed 3 bases, and the junction held 10 bases outside the gene matches. The DNA of the CDR3 is TGCGCCAGCAGCAAATTTAACGGGAGGGTTACAGATACGCAGTATTTT. Translated, it gives CASSKFNGRVTDTQYF.

As regards this clone: Other DNA sequences of this sample code for an identical CDR3. J is TRBJ2-3 and V is TRBV28; D possibly matches TRBD1 or TRBD2 (5 bases each). V lost 6 bases and J lost 4, with 8 bases in between. Germline-derived CDR1 and CDR2 are MDHEN and SYDVKM. The CDR3 totals 12 residues. The CDR3: CASSRGADTQYF. In DNA, the CDR3 is TGTGCCAGCAGCAGAGGGGCAGATACGCAGTATTTT.

CDR3 nucleotide sequence: TGTGCCAGCAGCCCGACTGGACCGGAGACCCAGTACTTC. It translates to CASSPTGPETQYF. The chain couples TRBV28 to TRBJ2-5; the D is unclear. The V gene's germline CDR1 is MDHEN and CDR2 SYDVKM. The CDR3 has 13 amino acids. V was shortened by 6 bases and J by 5 bases, with 13 bases between the two germline ends. Combining the CDR3 with reference TRBV28 and TRBJ2-5 gives the whole variable domain DVKVTQSSRYLVKRTGEKVFLECVQDMDHENMFWYRQDPGLGLRLIYFSYDVKMKEKGDIPEGYSVSREKKERFSLILESASTNQTSMYLCASSPTGPETQYFGPGTRLLVL.

The chain employs TRBV27 and TRBJ2-1, with D uncertain. The CDR3 is 13 residues long. Looked up from germline, CDR1 is MNHEY and CDR2 is SMNVEV (reference sequence). With 5 bases removed from V and 5 bases from J, the gap between germline ends came to 10 bases. This CDR3 is CASSQDLHNEQFF. The DNA of the CDR3 is TGTGCCAGCAGTCAGGACCTCCACAATGAGCAGTTCTTC.

A remark on this clone: The sample carries other DNA sequences with the same CDR3. The chain uses TRBV27 and TRBJ2-1; D unresolved. Trimming took off 2 bases at V and 3 bases at J, with 8 bases between the two ends. The CDR3 has 14 residues. Germline V gene sequence: CDR1 MNHEY, CDR2 SMNVEV (reference sequence). The CDR3 nucleotides are TGTGCCAGCAGTTTACGAACTCTCTACAATGAGCAGTTCTTC. Translation: CASSLRTLYNEQFF.

V and J are TRBV4-2 and TRBJ2-1, with 10 bases lining up with TRBD1. Germline-derived CDR1 and CDR2 are LGHNA and YNFKEQ. This CDR3 spans 14 amino acids. Unmatched junction bases numbered 7, after V lost 4 bases and J lost 10 bases. CDR3 in DNA: TGTGCCAGCAGCCGGGACAGGGGATATAGGGAGCAGTTCTTC. Amino acids: CASSRDRGYREQFF.

Details on this clone: This same CDR3 is encoded by further DNA sequences in the sample. This rearrangement joins TRBV19 to TRBJ1-1, with 8 positions matching TRBD1. V shed 7 bases and J 1 base; nucleotides not matched to a gene: 2. The length of the CDR3 is 13 residues. Germline V gene data show CDR1 as LNHDA and CDR2 as SQIVND (reference sequence). CDR3 nucleotides: TGTGCCAGTAAAGGACAGGGGAACACTGAAGCTTTCTTT. Its translation is CASKGQGNTEAFF.

For this clone: The same CDR3 is also encoded by other DNA sequences in this sample. The CDR3, as DNA: TGTGCCAGCAGCGTGGGTGATACAGATACGCAGTATTTT. As protein: CASSVGDTDTQYF. V and J are TRBV9 and TRBJ2-3; D gene unclear. V dropped 2 bases and J dropped 3 bases, with 7 bases sitting between them. This CDR3 contains 13 residues. CDR1 is SGDLS, CDR2 YYNGEE, per germline.

The rearrangement uses TRBV7-9 and TRBJ2-7; tentatively, D is TRBD1 (5 bases). Trimming took 1 base from V and 3 from J, leaving 7 bases between them. The CDR3 is 13 residues long. Germline assignment: CDR1 SEHNR and CDR2 FQNEAQ (reference sequence). Here the CDR3 reads CASSLGQLYEQYF. DNA for the CDR3: TGTGCCAGCAGCTTAGGACAGCTCTACGAGCAGTACTTC. The full variable domain, with the rest looked up from reference TRBV7-9 and TRBJ2-7, is DTGVSQNPRHKITKRGQNVTFRCDPISEHNRLYWYRQTLGQGPEFLTYFQNEAQLEKSRLLSDRFSAERPKGSFSTLEIQRTEQGDSAMYLCASSLGQLYEQYFGPGTRLTVT.

The gene calls are TRBV7-2 and TRBJ1-2, with D perhaps matching TRBD1 (5 bases). The CDR3 runs to 14 residues. Trimming cost V 5 bases and J 13 bases, with 23 bases left between them. Germline V gives CDR1 SGHTA, CDR2 FQGNSA. CDR3 nucleotide sequence: TGTGCCAGCAGCCCGCTCCGGGACCGACTCGGAGGCACCTTC. Translation gives CASSPLRDRLGGTF.

This clone has a single count. The same CDR3 can be traced to other DNA sequences in this sample. V gene TRBV5-1 combines with J gene TRBJ1-4; D might be TRBD1 (6 bases). The V end was cut by 2 bases, the J end by 8 bases, with 13 bases between. This CDR3 spans 14 amino acids. CDR1 and CDR2 from the germline V gene are SGHRS and YFSETQ. For the CDR3, the DNA is TGCGCCAGCAGCTTCGGGGGGCTTGGCGAAAAACTGTTTTTT. Protein product: CASSFGGLGEKLFF.

This chain links TRBV7-2 with TRBJ1-2; no clear D. Trimming shortened V by 1 base and J by 6 bases, and 12 bases separated the two germline ends. Germline-derived CDR1 and CDR2 are SGHTA and FQGNSA. The CDR3 runs to 14 residues. In DNA, the CDR3 is TGTGCCAGCAGCTTAGAGGCAGAAATTCATGGCTACACCTTC. This sequence encodes CASSLEAEIHGYTF.

The CDR3 spells CASSSPSGRFTDTQYF. CDR3 bases: TGTGCCAGCAGTTCCCCTAGCGGGAGATTCACAGATACGCAGTATTTT. The V gene is TRBV28, the J gene TRBJ2-3; 10 bases are shared with TRBD2. This CDR3 comprises 16 residues. V trimming: 4 bases; J trimming: 2 bases; junction bases outside the gene matches: 6. The germline CDR1 and CDR2 sequences are MDHEN and SYDVKM.

The genes are TRBV7-2 and TRBJ2-1; 7 bases match TRBD1. The CDR3 is 17 amino acids. Germline loops: CDR1 SGHTA, CDR2 FQGNSA. With 5 bases clipped from V and 4 bases from J, the junction kept 14 bases outside the gene matches. CDR3 nucleotides: TGTGCCAGCAGCGCGCCCCCAGACAGGGAATTTTACAATGAGCAGTTCTTC. The encoded protein is CASSAPPDREFYNEQFF.

This sequence joins TRBV5-6 and TRBJ1-6; 7 bases are shared with TRBD1. CDR1 is SGHDT, CDR2 YYEEEE, per germline. The CDR3 has 14 residues. V was clipped by 4 bases and J by 4 bases; unmatched bases: 2. The CDR3 loop is CASSRGQYNSPLHF. In nucleotides, the CDR3 is TGTGCCAGCAGCCGGGGACAGTATAATTCACCCCTCCACTTT.

This clone has a single count. Additional DNA sequences in this sample encode the identical CDR3. V usage is TRBV28 and J usage is TRBJ1-5; 10 positions match TRBD1. Germline CDR1 and CDR2: MDHEN and SYDVKM. CDR3 length: 14 residues. Trimming removed 3 bases from V and 7 bases from J; junction bases left unmatched: 3. In DNA form, the CDR3 reads TGTGCCAGCAGTTTGACAGGGGGCGGACAGCCCCAGCATTTT. It codes for CASSLTGGGQPQHF.

The V and J genes are TRBV4-1 and TRBJ1-1, with D unresolved. The CDR3 has 19 residues. With 1 base removed from V and 1 base from J, the gap between germline ends came to 22 bases. Germline assignment: CDR1 MGHRA and CDR2 YSYEKL. As DNA, the CDR3 is TGCGCCAGCAGCCAAGGGGTTTGGGGTACCCGCGAACGGAACACTGAAGCTTTCTTT. Translation gives CASSQGVWGTRERNTEAFF.

The genes are TRBV28 and TRBJ2-1, with D hard to call. This CDR3 has 12 amino acids. Germline V CDR1 and CDR2: MDHEN, SYDVKM. The ends were cut back, 2 bases at V and 12 bases at J, with 11 bases in the middle. The CDR3 DNA follows: TGTGCCAGCAGTTTAACCTCTTTGGGGCAGTTCTTC. It yields the protein CASSLTSLGQFF.

The gene calls are TRBV10-3 and TRBJ1-1; D perhaps matches TRBD1 (6 bases). This CDR3 is 11 amino acids long. The germline V gene has CDR1 ENHRY and CDR2 SYGVKD. The V end lost 5 bases, the J end lost 11 bases, and 12 bases lay between the germline ends. CDR3 amino acids: CAISNNRDAFF. Written as DNA, the CDR3 is TGTGCCATCAGTAACAACAGGGACGCTTTCTTT.